Following are 21 T cell receptor beta chains from one sample sequenced in a study of CD8 T cells in ankylosing spondylitis (dated by TCRdb to the late 2010s). The receptor library was made with 5' RACE. Instrument on record: Illumina HiSeq 2500. Starting from the raw public reads, TCRdb applied fastp trimming at Q25, assembled clones with MiXCR and retained in-frame beta chains. Entries are consolidated by CDR3 protein sequence, retaining the most common genes and DNA. Counted in this sample were about 340,000 distinct CDR3 sequences; roughly 14% of them appeared once. Of the sample, 0.95% to 1.4% falls within the top ten clones. The sequenced material came from blood, either unsorted or a sorted T cell fraction (not recorded which). The receptors originated from a male donor with ankylosing spondylitis or in good health (not recorded which).

This clonotype has only a few counts. The gene calls are TRBV7-2 and TRBJ2-2; D may be TRBD2 (6 bases). The CDR3 loop spans 14 amino acids. Trimming stripped 5 bases from V and 3 bases from J, with 10 bases between. Germline CDR1 SGHTA, CDR2 FQGNSA. The CDR3 protein is CASSPTRDTGELFF. The CDR3 DNA is TGTGCCAGCAGCCCGACTAGAGACACCGGGGAGCTGTTTTTT.

The chain carries TRBV5-1 and TRBJ2-5, with D maybe TRBD1 (7 bases). Germline CDR1 and CDR2: SGHRS and YFSETQ. Trimming left V 3 bases short and J 5 bases short, with 23 bases between. The CDR3 covers 17 residues. This CDR3 reads CASSWGAIVDRVETQYF. The CDR3 coding sequence is TGCGCCAGCAGCTGGGGGGCTATCGTTGACAGGGTGGAGACCCAGTACTTC.

The chain links TRBV4-2 to TRBJ1-1, with no clear D. The CDR3 is made up of 16 amino acids. CDR1 is LGHNA and CDR2 is YNFKEQ in the germline V gene. Trimming cost V 2 bases and J 0 bases, with 13 bases left between them. Written as DNA, the CDR3 is TGTGCCAGCAGCCAACCCCAGACTGTCATGAACACTGAAGCTTTCTTT. It yields the protein CASSQPQTVMNTEAFF.

This clonotype has a handful of counts. The CDR3 DNA reads TGTGCCAGCAGTTTTGGGGACAATAGCAATCAGCCCCAGCATTTT. It encodes CASSFGDNSNQPQHF. The chain uses TRBV12-3 or TRBV12-4 and TRBJ1-5; TRBD1 might be the D (6 bases). Trimming cost V 3 bases and J 0 bases, with 9 bases left between them. The CDR3 runs 15 residues.

This clonotype was found once. CDR3 nucleotides: TGTGCCAGCAGTCCGGTGTTAGGACGGGACTCTGGGGCCAACGTCCTGACTTTC. It codes for CASSPVLGRDSGANVLTF. The rearrangement uses TRBV12-3 or TRBV12-4 and TRBJ2-6; TRBD2 might be the D (5 bases). Trimming removed 5 bases at V and 0 bases at J, with 17 bases between. The CDR3 is 18 amino acids.

This clonotype occurred a few times. The genes are TRBV5-1 and TRBJ2-3; possibly TRBD2 for D (6 bases). CDR3 size: 15 residues. The germline CDR1 and CDR2 sequences are SGHRS and YFSETQ. The V gene lost 4 bases and the J gene lost 4 bases, with 16 bases spanning the gap. Written as DNA, the CDR3 is TGCGCCAGCAGCCTGGTGGAAGGAGGGGCAGATACGCAGTATTTT. This encodes CASSLVEGGADTQYF.

This rearrangement joins TRBV20-1 to TRBJ2-2; no definite D call. The CDR3 is 14 residues long. Germline CDR1 and CDR2: DFQATT and SNEGSKA (reference sequence). The V end was cut by 0 bases, the J end by 6 bases, with 11 bases between. The CDR3 DNA reads as TGCAGTGCTAGAGATCCCCGGTCCGCCGGGGAGCTGTTTTTT. As protein: CSARDPRSAGELFF.

This clonotype was observed a handful of times. CDR3 in amino acids: CASSQDEDRGTSPLHF. Written as DNA, the CDR3 is TGCGCCAGCAGCCAAGATGAGGACAGGGGTACTTCACCCCTCCACTTT. The V and J genes are TRBV4-1 and TRBJ1-6, with TRBD1 identical over 9 bases. Germline-derived CDR1 and CDR2 are MGHRA and YSYEKL. The CDR3 contains 16 residues. The junction had 6 bases not matched to a gene; V was cut back by 0 bases and J by 9 bases.

A few counts support this clonotype. The genes are TRBV20-1 and TRBJ1-5, with 10 bases identical to TRBD1. V shed 5 bases, J shed 5 bases, and the junction held 9 bases outside the gene matches. The CDR3 has 15 amino acids. From germline, CDR1 is DFQATT and CDR2 SNEGSKA (reference sequence). CDR3 protein: CSALKTGGLHQPQHF. The CDR3 DNA sequence: TGCAGTGCTCTAAAGACAGGGGGCCTTCATCAGCCCCAGCATTTT.

This clonotype was seen more than once but under ten times. The chain joins TRBV9 to TRBJ2-2; no reliable D call. CDR1 is SGDLS and CDR2 is YYNGEE in the germline V gene. The CDR3 is made up of 15 amino acids. With 4 bases removed from V and 4 bases from J, the gap between germline ends came to 14 bases. CDR3 amino acids: CASSTVLDPTGELFF. In DNA form, the CDR3 reads TGTGCCAGCAGCACAGTGTTGGACCCCACCGGGGAGCTGTTTTTT. Looking up the rest from reference TRBV9 and TRBJ2-2 gives the full variable domain: DSGVTQTPKHLITATGQRVTLRCSPRSGDLSVYWYQQSLDQGLQFLIQYYNGEERAKGNILERFSAQQFPDLHSELNLSSLELGDSALYFCASSTVLDPTGELFFGEGSRLTVL.

This clonotype was picked up a small number of times. The chain recombines TRBV5-1 with TRBJ2-5; 9 positions match TRBD2. Looked up from germline, CDR1 is SGHRS and CDR2 is YFSETQ. The J segment lost 2 bases and the V segment lost 1 base, leaving 9 bases of the junction unmatched. This CDR3 has 17 amino acids. This CDR3 reads CASSLKLLAGAQETQYF. The CDR3 nucleotides are TGCGCCAGCAGCTTGAAGTTACTAGCGGGCGCACAAGAGACCCAGTACTTC.

This clonotype was detected a few times. The genes are TRBV20-1 and TRBJ2-7; D possibly uses TRBD1 or TRBD2 (6 bases each). This CDR3 has 11 amino acids. V was shortened by 1 base and J by 6 bases, with 7 bases between the two germline ends. Germline-derived CDR1 and CDR2 are DFQATT and SNEGSKA (reference sequence). DNA of the CDR3: TGCAGTGCTAGAGGGGGGGCCGAGCAGTACTTC. This codes for CSARGGAEQYF.

There are a few counts of this clonotype. V gene TRBV20-1 combines with J gene TRBJ2-4, with D perhaps matching TRBD1 or TRBD2 (6 bases each). Germline values: CDR1 DFQATT, CDR2 SNEGSKA (reference sequence). V lost 1 base and J 3 bases, leaving 10 bases between the germline ends. The CDR3 sequence is 14 residues long. The CDR3: CSARGRGDKNIQYF. In DNA form, the CDR3 reads TGCAGTGCTAGAGGGAGGGGGGACAAAAACATTCAGTACTTC.

The chain uses TRBV6-1 and TRBJ2-2, with D perhaps TRBD2 (5 bases). The CDR3 totals 16 residues. V shed 8 bases and J shed 0 bases, with 16 bases lying between them. Germline V gene sequence: CDR1 MNHNS, CDR2 SASEGT. The CDR3 spells CASGSYFGANTGELFF. CDR3 nucleotide sequence: TGTGCCAGCGGATCATACTTCGGGGCGAACACCGGGGAGCTGTTTTTT.

The sample holds a few counts of this clonotype. The rearrangement uses TRBV12-3 or TRBV12-4 and TRBJ2-1, with 8 bases identical to TRBD2. After removal of 6 bases from V and 7 bases from J, the junction contained 14 bases not matched to a gene. The CDR3 spans 16 residues. Here the CDR3 reads CASRPLLAGGWNEQFF. Written as DNA, the CDR3 is TGTGCCAGCAGGCCTCTGTTGGCGGGGGGTTGGAATGAGCAGTTCTTC.

This clonotype was observed a few times. This chain joins TRBV5-1 and TRBJ2-1; 8 nucleotides match TRBD1. V gave up 4 bases and J gave up 3 bases; unmatched junction bases: 9. The CDR3 has 16 residues. Germline assignment: CDR1 SGHRS and CDR2 YFSETQ. The CDR3 is CASSRWTGKGYNEQFF. In nucleotides, the CDR3 is TGCGCCAGCAGCCGCTGGACAGGGAAAGGCTACAATGAGCAGTTCTTC. The whole variable domain, filled in from reference TRBV5-1 and TRBJ2-1, reads KAGVTQTPRYLIKTRGQQVTLSCSPISGHRSVSWYQQTPGQGLQFLFEYFSETQRNKGNFPGRFSGRQFSNSRSEMNVSTLELGDSALYLCASSRWTGKGYNEQFFGPGTRLTVL.

The chain links TRBV27 to TRBJ1-2; D may be TRBD1 (6 bases). CDR1 is MNHEY and CDR2 is SMNVEV in the germline V gene (reference sequence). V lost 0 bases and J 7 bases, leaving 9 bases between the germline ends. This CDR3 region has 13 residues. CDR3 in amino acids: CASSLSGGGGYTF. DNA for the CDR3: TGTGCCAGCAGTTTATCAGGGGGGGGTGGCTACACCTTC.

There are a few counts of this clonotype. J is TRBJ2-3 and V is TRBV5-1; 8 bases are a match to TRBD1. The germline V gene encodes CDR1 SGHRS and CDR2 YFSETQ. With V trimmed by 1 base and J by 6 bases, 13 bases remained unmatched. The CDR3 sequence is 17 residues long. The CDR3 bases are TGCGCCAGCAGCTTGTTTGACAGGGGACCTACCACGGATACGCAGTATTTT. Its translation: CASSLFDRGPTTDTQYF.

This clonotype has only a few counts. The chain is built from TRBV18 and TRBJ1-5; a possible D gene is TRBD1 (6 bases). The CDR3 totals 16 residues. CDR1 KGHSH and CDR2 LQKENI come from the germline V gene. Trimming shortened V by 6 bases and J by 6 bases, and 21 bases separated the two germline ends. In DNA, the CDR3 is TGTGCCAGCTCCCCAAGGGCGGGGGGCGAAAGTCAGCCCCAGCATTTT. Amino acid sequence: CASSPRAGGESQPQHF.

V is TRBV11-2 and J is TRBJ2-2; the D is unclear. Germline CDR1 SGHAT, CDR2 FQNNGV. The CDR3 totals 15 residues. The ends were cut back, 4 bases at V and 6 bases at J, with 15 bases in the middle. The CDR3 protein is CASSSWTLGAGELFF. CDR3 DNA sequence: TGTGCCAGCAGCTCGTGGACGCTCGGCGCCGGGGAGCTGTTTTTT.

This clonotype was seen more than once but under ten times. The gene calls are TRBV29-1 and TRBJ2-5; D unresolved. The CDR3 extends over 10 amino acids. The ends were cut back, 5 bases at V and 1 base at J, with 2 bases in the middle. From germline, CDR1 is SQVTM and CDR2 ANQGSEA. CDR3 in DNA: TGCAGCGTTCTCCAAGAGACCCAGTACTTC. Amino acid sequence: CSVLQETQYF.